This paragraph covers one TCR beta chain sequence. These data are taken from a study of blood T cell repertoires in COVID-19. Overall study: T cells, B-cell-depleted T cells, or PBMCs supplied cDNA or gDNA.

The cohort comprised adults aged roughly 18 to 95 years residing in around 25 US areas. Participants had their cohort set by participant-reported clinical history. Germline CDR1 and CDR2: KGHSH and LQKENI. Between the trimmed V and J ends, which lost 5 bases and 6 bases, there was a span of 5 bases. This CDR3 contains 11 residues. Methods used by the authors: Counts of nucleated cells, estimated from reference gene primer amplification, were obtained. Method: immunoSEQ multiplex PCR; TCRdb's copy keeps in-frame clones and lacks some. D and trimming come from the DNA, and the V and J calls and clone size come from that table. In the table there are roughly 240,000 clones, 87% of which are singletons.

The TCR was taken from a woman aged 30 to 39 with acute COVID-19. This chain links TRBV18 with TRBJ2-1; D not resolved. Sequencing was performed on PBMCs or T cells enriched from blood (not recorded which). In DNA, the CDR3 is TGTGCCAGCTCAACGGGCAATGAGCAGTTCTTC. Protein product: CASSTGNEQFF.